This T cell receptor beta chain is from a study of blood T cells in healthy people across ages. CDR3 length equals 14 residues. V lost 5 bases to trimming and J lost 5 bases, with 16 bases between them. The germline V gene encodes CDR1 LGHNA and CDR2 YNFKEQ. Each donor was a healthy Caucasian individual from Russia, aged roughly 6 to 95. Study-wide findings and caveats: It was held that the diversity estimates obtained from one million T cells were underestimates. Nothing was known about donor CMV status, and this possibly confounded expanded clonotype changes. What prevented conclusive comparison of naive and antigen-experienced cells was that PBMCs were unsorted.

The authors ran a second PCR of 7 to 11 cycles using a sample-barcoded 5' primer and a J-beta primer mix. One entry per CDR3 protein results from TCRdb running MiXCR on the 5' RACE reads. The repertoire holds about 940,000 distinct CDR3 sequences, 45% to 50% seen once, with 13% in the top ten. A note on this clonotype: Antigen unknown.

The specimen was blood. This receptor was obtained from a man aged 30 to 45 in good health. The chain combines TRBV4-2 with TRBJ2-7; D not certain. CDR3 sequence: CASSSGLRDNEQYF. DNA of the CDR3: TGTGCCAGCAGCAGTGGTCTTAGGGATAACGAGCAGTACTTC.